These T cell receptor beta chains were read from a single sample in a study of CD8 T cells in Susac syndrome. One entry per CDR3 protein results from TCRdb running MiXCR on the immunoSEQ multiplex PCR reads. In the table there are about 180,000 distinct CDR3 sequences, about 93% of which are singletons. Sample: CD4+ T cells from PBMCs. The receptors here all came from a human donor with Susac syndrome. Both conserved end residues are part of each CDR3. A D gene is named only where the DNA matches it firmly. Where a row states a size, it is once, few, many or the class of an expanded clone; other rows omit it.

d_call	j_call	clone_size	v_call	cdr3_nt	cdr3_aa
TRBD1	TRBJ2-1	.	TRBV15	TGTGCCACCAGCAGGGACAGGGGAAGCAATGAGCAGTTCTTC	CATSRDRGSNEQFF
TRBD2	TRBJ2-6	.	TRBV11-1	TGTGCCAGCAGCTTGCCCGTGGGGACTAGCGGGAGGTCTGGGGCCAACGTCCTGACTTTC	CASSLPVGTSGRSGANVLTF
.	TRBJ2-7	.	TRBV28	TGTGCCAGCAGTCCTTTGACAGCAGCCTACGAGCAGTACTTC	CASSPLTAAYEQYF
.	TRBJ1-5	.	TRBV7-8	TGTGCCAGCAGCCGTAGTAGGGGTTTAGGGCCCCAGCATTTT	CASSRSRGLGPQHF
TRBD2	TRBJ2-3	.	TRBV15	TGTGCCACCAGCAGAGGAGTAGCGGGGGACTCAGATACGCAGTATTTT	CATSRGVAGDSDTQYF
TRBD1	TRBJ2-1	.	TRBV5-4	TGTGCCAGCAGCCCGGGACAGAAGCCCTACAATGAGCAGTTCTTC	CASSPGQKPYNEQFF
.	TRBJ2-2	once	TRBV18	TGTGCCAGCTCATGGACGGGCACCGGGGAGCTGTTTTTT	CASSWTGTGELFF
TRBD1	TRBJ2-1	.	TRBV9	TGTGCCAGCAGCCCGGGACAGGTTACCTACAATGAGCAGTTCTTC	CASSPGQVTYNEQFF
.	TRBJ2-3	.	TRBV25-1	TGTGCCAGCAACTCGGAGGGATGGGGCACAGATACGCAGTATTTT	CASNSEGWGTDTQYF
.	TRBJ2-5	.	TRBV20-1	TGCAGTGCTCAAAGGGATCGGGAGACCCAGTACTTC	CSAQRDRETQYF
.	TRBJ1-1	.	TRBV14	TGTGCCAGCAGCCAAGAAAGAGGGACTGAAGCTTTCTTT	CASSQERGTEAFF
.	TRBJ1-1	.	TRBV10-3	TGTGCCATCAGTGAGTCAGTGAACACTGAAGCTTTCTTT	CAISESVNTEAFF
.	TRBJ1-5	.	TRBV6-1	TGTGCCAGCAGTGAAACGGGGGGCGGTCAGCCCCAGCATTTT	CASSETGGGQPQHF
.	TRBJ2-1	.	TRBV14	TGTGCCAGCAGCCAAGGACACAACAATGAGCAGTTCTTC	CASSQGHNNEQFF
TRBD1	TRBJ2-7	.	TRBV5-1	TGCGCCAGCAGCGGCGGACAGGGTCGCTACGAGCAGTACTTC	CASSGGQGRYEQYF
.	TRBJ2-2	.	TRBV20-1	TGCAGTGCAAGCCTCGGGATGAGTTCCGGGGAGCTGTTTTTT	CSASLGMSSGELFF
.	TRBJ2-3	.	TRBV4-1	TGCGCCAGCAGCCAAGTACCAGCGAGGAGGGCAGGAGATACGCAGTATTTT	CASSQVPARRAGDTQYF
.	TRBJ2-7	.	TRBV28	TGTGCCAGCAGTTTAGGACACTACGAGCAGTACTTC	CASSLGHYEQYF
.	TRBJ2-7	.	TRBV9	TGTGCCAGCAGCATCCTAGGAGGCGGCGAGCAGTACTTC	CASSILGGGEQYF
.	TRBJ1-1	.	TRBV4-1	TGCGCCAGCAGCCCTGCGCGGGGCGGCGGTTCCACTGAAGCTTTCTTT	CASSPARGGGSTEAFF
.	TRBJ1-2	.	TRBV19	TGTGCCAGTAGTATAGGAGGGTCTGGTGGCTACACCTTC	CASSIGGSGGYTF
.	TRBJ2-2	.	TRBV25-1	TGTGCCAGCAGTGCCCCCGGGGTTGTTACCGGGGAGCTGTTTTTT	CASSAPGVVTGELFF
TRBD2	TRBJ2-1	.	TRBV3-1	TGTGCCAGCAGCCAAGGGATTTTCCCGGGAGGGCCCCGCAATGAGCAGTTCTTC	CASSQGIFPGGPRNEQFF
.	TRBJ1-1	.	TRBV9	TGTGCCAGCAGCGTAGGACGGGCAAAGAACACTGAAGCTTTCTTT	CASSVGRAKNTEAFF
.	TRBJ2-2	once	TRBV30	TGTGCCTGGAGCTTCGACAGGACCACCGGGGAGCTGTTTTTT	CAWSFDRTTGELFF
TRBD1	TRBJ2-7	.	TRBV5-1	TGCGCCAGCAGCCCAGCTGGGACAGGGGGCCGGGAGCAGTACTTC	CASSPAGTGGREQYF
.	TRBJ2-1	.	TRBV24-1	TGTGCCACCAGTGATTCCGGCCGGACCAACTACAATGAGCAGTTCTTC	CATSDSGRTNYNEQFF
.	TRBJ2-3	.	TRBV10-3	TGTGCCATCAGTGAGTCGCAAGCCAAAGATACGCAGTATTTT	CAISESQAKDTQYF
.	TRBJ2-5	.	TRBV30	TGTGCCTGGAGTCAACAAAGTGGGGCCCAGTACTTC	CAWSQQSGAQYF
.	TRBJ1-2	.	TRBV6-1	TGTGCCAGCATGCAATTGAGGGGCTACACCTTC	CASMQLRGYTF
.	TRBJ1-5	.	TRBV15	TGTGCCACCAGCAGCGGGGCCCGACAGCTTGGACAGCCCCAGCATTTT	CATSSGARQLGQPQHF
TRBD1	TRBJ2-2	.	TRBV24-1	TGTGCCACCCGACAGGGAACGAACACCGGGGAGCTGTTTTTT	CATRQGTNTGELFF
.	TRBJ2-1	.	TRBV4-3	TGCGCCAGCAGCCAAGATTTCGGGATAGCCTACCCGGCCAATGAGCAGTTCTTC	CASSQDFGIAYPANEQFF
.	TRBJ1-2	.	TRBV20-1	TGCAGTGCTAGAGTAATTGGGGGGGCTCATGGCTACACCTTC	CSARVIGGAHGYTF
TRBD2	TRBJ2-2	.	TRBV7-2	TGTGCCAGCAGAAGACTAGCGCGCACCGGGGAGCTGTTTTTT	CASRRLARTGELFF
.	TRBJ1-4	.	TRBV29-1	TGCAGCGTTGTGACTAATGAAAAACTGTTTTTT	CSVVTNEKLFF
.	TRBJ1-2	.	TRBV28	TGTGCCAGTTACCAGCTCGGACTGCTCGGCTACACCTTC	CASYQLGLLGYTF
.	TRBJ1-6	.	TRBV20-1	TGCAGTGCTAGAGCAATTGGGACGGTAAATTCACCCCTCCACTTT	CSARAIGTVNSPLHF
TRBD2	TRBJ2-1	.	TRBV6-6	TGTGCCACCGACTGGACTAGCGGGGGCTACAATGAGCAGTTCTTC	CATDWTSGGYNEQFF
.	TRBJ1-1	.	TRBV30	TGTGCCTGGAGCCTAGGCAGGGAGAACACTGAAGCTTTCTTT	CAWSLGRENTEAFF
.	TRBJ1-1	.	TRBV20-1	TGCAGTGCCCAGGAGGGCACTGAAGCTTTCTTT	CSAQEGTEAFF
TRBD2	TRBJ2-3	.	TRBV18	TGTGCCAGCTCAACAAGGACTAGCGGTGATACGCAGTATTTT	CASSTRTSGDTQYF
.	TRBJ1-1	.	TRBV12-3/TRBV12-4	TGTGCCAGCAGTTTCTCCCTAGTTACAGTGAACACTGAAGCTTTCTTT	CASSFSLVTVNTEAFF
.	TRBJ2-3	.	TRBV20-1	TGCAGTGCCTCCGTGGGACCCCAGGGAGCGTCTACGCAGTATTTT	CSASVGPQGASTQYF
.	TRBJ2-7	.	TRBV11-2	TGTGCCAGCAGCTACCACGCCGGGACACCCTACGAGCAGTACTTC	CASSYHAGTPYEQYF
TRBD2	TRBJ2-2	once	TRBV18	TGTGCCAGCTCAGTGCCTAGCGGGAGGACCGGGGAGCTGTTTTTT	CASSVPSGRTGELFF
.	TRBJ2-2	.	TRBV18	TGTGCCAGCTCCAGGACAGTCGACACCGGGGAGCTGTTTTTT	CASSRTVDTGELFF